This paragraph covers one T cell receptor beta chain sequence. Its cognate antigen is unknown. The CDR3 loop spans 13 amino acids. V was clipped by 5 bases and J by 4 bases; unmatched bases: 7. Germline values: CDR1 GTSNPN, CDR2 SVGIG (reference sequence). PCR amplification relied on 60 Vbeta primers (plus 13 Jbeta primers). Method: immunoSEQ multiplex PCR; TCRdb's copy keeps in-frame clones and lacks some. The profile shows approximately 170,000 clones, roughly four fifths of them singletons. This sample is part of a study of cytomegalovirus exposure and HLA in healthy donors. Study-level results: The number of N-insertions in an Asian-associated ancestry cluster was reportedly below the roughly 700-donor mean in a later analysis. 87-base-pair reads could not separate some V segments, including TRBV6-2 and TRBV6-3. Roughly uniform sequencing depth across donors was assumed, possibly incorrectly.

This sequence was found in a man aged 40-50 years in good health and CMV-seronegative. Sequencing was done on a sample of PBMCs. The chain joins TRBV30 to TRBJ1-1, with 7 bases matching TRBD1. CDR3 DNA sequence: TGTGCCTGGGCGAGGGGGCCGGGCACTGAAGCTTTCTTT. Its translation: CAWARGPGTEAFF.